Each of the 25 T cell receptor beta chains below was sequenced from the same sample in a study of CD8 T cells in Susac syndrome. Roughly 0.45 to 1 ug RNA was reverse transcribed with random hexamers. MiXCR, run by TCRdb on the immunoSEQ multiplex PCR reads, gives a single entry per CDR3 protein. The profile covers under 250,000 distinct CDR3 sequences, with 90% to 95% appearing a single time and 0.055% to 0.075% taken by the ten largest. The sequenced sample was CD4+ T cells from PBMCs. These receptors originate from a human donor with multiple sclerosis.

The rearrangement joins TRBV12-3 or TRBV12-4 to TRBJ1-1; D gene unclear. The ends were cut back, 7 bases at V and 1 base at J, with 13 bases in the middle. The CDR3 length is 14 residues. As DNA, the CDR3 is TGTGCCAGCATGGGAATGCGGGGGAACACTGAAGCTTTCTTT. Translation: CASMGMRGNTEAFF.

The chain couples TRBV14 to TRBJ2-3, with a weak D call TRBD1 (6 bases). V was clipped by 4 bases and J by 1 base, with 18 bases between them. Germline CDR1 SGHDN, CDR2 FVKESK. This CDR3 region has 17 residues. The CDR3 loop reads CASSPRAGASGTDTQYF. DNA for the CDR3: TGTGCCAGCAGCCCGCGAGCAGGGGCCTCTGGCACAGATACGCAGTATTTT.

This chain uses TRBV12-3 or TRBV12-4 with TRBJ1-5; D not resolved. The CDR3 is 15 residues long. Trimming cost V 6 bases and J 0 bases, with 12 bases left between them. The chain's CDR3 is CASSADGLSNQPQHF. The CDR3 DNA reads as TGTGCCAGCAGCGCCGACGGCCTTAGCAATCAGCCCCAGCATTTT.

This chain joins TRBV6-6 and TRBJ2-5; TRBD2 agrees at 11 bases. The CDR3 contains 15 residues. V shed 0 bases, J shed 5 bases, and the junction held 2 bases outside the gene matches. CDR1 is MNHNY, CDR2 SVGAGI, per germline (reference sequence). The CDR3 region is CASSYSSGGEETQYF. The CDR3 DNA is TGTGCCAGCAGTTACTCTAGCGGGGGGGAGGAGACCCAGTACTTC.

The genes are TRBV3-1 and TRBJ2-1, with D perhaps being TRBD1 or TRBD2 (6 bases each). CDR3 length equals 16 residues. CDR1 and CDR2 from the germline V gene are LGHDT and YNNKEL (reference sequence). Between the trimmed V and J ends, which lost 4 bases and 4 bases, there was a span of 17 bases. CDR3: CASSLAGHGSYNEQFF. CDR3 DNA sequence: TGTGCCAGCAGCCTCGCGGGACACGGGTCGTACAATGAGCAGTTCTTC.

The V gene is TRBV6-6, the J gene TRBJ2-1; a possible D gene is TRBD1 (5 bases). V was shortened by 2 bases and J by 6 bases, with 11 bases between the two germline ends. CDR1 and CDR2 (germline): MNHNY, SVGAGI (reference sequence). This CDR3 comprises 14 residues. CDR3 nucleotides: TGTGCCAGCAGTTACCCCCCAGGGTCCAATGAGCAGTTCTTC. Encoded protein: CASSYPPGSNEQFF.

The CDR3 DNA sequence: TGTGCCAGCAGCGTAAGTAACCTCCCGGACACCGGGGAGCTGTTTTTT. Translation gives CASSVSNLPDTGELFF. This rearrangement joins TRBV9 to TRBJ2-2; D not certain. The germline V and J ends were trimmed by 1 base and 3 bases, with 13 bases remaining between them. CDR1 and CDR2 from the germline V gene are SGDLS and YYNGEE. CDR3 length: 16 amino acids.

The chain couples TRBV6-5 to TRBJ2-1; D gene uncertain. The V and J ends lost 7 bases and 14 bases respectively, with 12 bases between them. This CDR3 contains 10 residues. Per germline, CDR1 MNHEY and CDR2 SVGAGI. CDR3 loop: CASTFMGKFF. The CDR3 DNA reads TGTGCCAGCACCTTCATGGGGAAGTTCTTC.

J is TRBJ2-1 and V is TRBV24-1; D call uncertain. The length of the CDR3 is 13 residues. V was clipped by 7 bases and J by 4 bases, with 10 bases between them. Germline values: CDR1 KGHDR, CDR2 SFDVKD. The CDR3 loop is CATRSTAYNEQFF. CDR3 sequence (DNA): TGTGCCACCAGGTCAACGGCGTACAATGAGCAGTTCTTC.

The CDR3 region is CASSPGANSYNEQFF. CDR3 in DNA: TGTGCCAGCAGCCCGGGCGCCAACAGCTACAATGAGCAGTTCTTC. The chain joins TRBV7-2 to TRBJ2-1, with D unresolved. The CDR3 sequence is 15 residues long. Looked up from germline, CDR1 is SGHTA and CDR2 is FQGNSA. V was clipped by 5 bases and J by 3 bases, with 14 bases between them.

This chain links TRBV15 with TRBJ2-2, with no clear D. The germline V gene has CDR1 LNHNV and CDR2 YYDKDF (reference sequence). The CDR3 covers 14 residues. V lost 6 bases, J lost 1 base, and 9 bases lay in between. The DNA for the CDR3 is TGTGCCACCAGATTGAGTCAGAACACCGGGGAGCTGTTTTTT. It is translated as CATRLSQNTGELFF.

The rearrangement uses TRBV5-4 and TRBJ2-5; D ambiguous. Trimming stripped 0 bases from V and 5 bases from J, with 11 bases between. The CDR3 runs to 14 residues. Germline CDR1 is SGHNT and CDR2 is YYREEE (reference sequence). The CDR3 DNA reads as TGTGCCAGCAGCTTGGCCGGAGTAAAGGAGACCCAGTACTTC. Translating it yields CASSLAGVKETQYF.

The rearrangement joins TRBV29-1 to TRBJ2-5; TRBD1 matches at 8 bases. With V trimmed by 3 bases and J by 5 bases, 8 bases remained unmatched. This CDR3 has 14 residues. CDR1 and CDR2 (germline): SQVTM, ANQGSEA. The CDR3 DNA sequence: TGCAGCGTTGATGAGACAGGGGCGACGGAGACCCAGTACTTC. Its translation: CSVDETGATETQYF.

The table lists this clonotype with a count of one. The V gene is TRBV24-1, the J gene TRBJ2-4; TRBD1 matches at 12 bases. Germline assignment: CDR1 KGHDR and CDR2 SFDVKD. The CDR3 sequence is 17 residues long. Trimming removed 3 bases from V and 4 bases from J; junction bases left unmatched: 6. CDR3: CATSDGTGGFEKNIQYF. The CDR3 DNA is TGTGCCACCAGTGATGGGACAGGGGGCTTTGAGAAAAACATTCAGTACTTC.

The chain has TRBV7-9 and TRBJ1-2; D call uncertain. Germline lookup yields CDR1 SEHNR and CDR2 FQNEAQ (reference sequence). V lost 2 bases, J lost 1 base, and 8 bases lay in between. This CDR3 contains 14 residues. CDR3 in DNA: TGTGCCAGCAGCTTATCTAACAGTAACTATGGCTACACCTTC. Residues: CASSLSNSNYGYTF. Complete variable domain (other parts from reference TRBV7-9 and TRBJ1-2): DTGVSQNPRHKITKRGQNVTFRCDPISEHNRLYWYRQTLGQGPEFLTYFQNEAQLEKSRLLSDRFSAERPKGSFSTLEIQRTEQGDSAMYLCASSLSNSNYGYTFGSGTRLTVV.

The rearrangement joins TRBV7-9 to TRBJ2-7; maybe TRBD1 (5 bases). Trimming left V 4 bases short and J 5 bases short, with 18 bases between. The germline CDR1 and CDR2 sequences are SEHNR and FQNEAQ (reference sequence). The CDR3 is 15 residues long. CDR3 coding DNA: TGTGCCAGCAGCTCTACAGGCCCAGGGTATCACGAGCAGTACTTC. As protein: CASSSTGPGYHEQYF.

This chain links TRBV7-9 with TRBJ2-1, with D tentatively TRBD2 (5 bases). V was cut by 5 bases and J by 5 bases, with 16 bases left in between. Germline V gene sequence: CDR1 SEHNR, CDR2 FQNEAQ (reference sequence). CDR3 size: 15 residues. This CDR3 is CASSLNDGLNNEQFF. The CDR3, as DNA: TGTGCCAGCAGCCTCAATGACGGACTTAACAATGAGCAGTTCTTC.

The J gene is TRBJ2-5, the V gene TRBV27, with TRBD2 identical over 10 bases. CDR1 and CDR2 from the germline V gene are MNHEY and SMNVEV (reference sequence). This CDR3 is 18 amino acids long. The J segment lost 5 bases and the V segment lost 4 bases, leaving 16 bases of the junction unmatched. The CDR3 region has the DNA TGTGCCAGCAGTTCTGGGCTAGCGGGGGTCCCCCTCGGGGAGACCCAGTACTTC. Protein: CASSSGLAGVPLGETQYF.

V gene TRBV12-3 or TRBV12-4 combines with J gene TRBJ2-5, with D possibly TRBD1 on 6 matching bases. This CDR3 comprises 15 residues. Trimming removed 4 bases from V and 2 bases from J, with 14 bases in between. The CDR3 here is CASSSRTEAQETQYF. Here the CDR3 DNA reads TGTGCCAGCAGTTCCCGGACAGAAGCTCAAGAGACCCAGTACTTC.

Written as DNA, the CDR3 is TGTGCCAGCAGCGAACGGAGTTTCTCTGGAAACACCATATATTTT. Translation: CASSERSFSGNTIYF. V gene TRBV9 combines with J gene TRBJ1-3, with unresolved D. The CDR3 has 15 residues. V dropped 3 bases and J dropped 0 bases, with 10 bases sitting between them. Germline CDR1 and CDR2: SGDLS and YYNGEE.

The chain is built from TRBV2 and TRBJ2-7; D gene unclear. V gave up 7 bases and J gave up 5 bases, with 15 bases separating them. Germline V gene data show CDR1 as SNHLY and CDR2 as FYNNEI. This CDR3 spans 13 amino acids. The CDR3 region is CASTPNDLNEQYF. The CDR3 DNA sequence: TGTGCCAGCACCCCTAACGACCTTAACGAGCAGTACTTC.

J is TRBJ2-5 and V is TRBV20-1; D is perhaps TRBD2 (6 bases). With 6 bases removed from V and 1 base from J, the gap between germline ends came to 12 bases. CDR1 and CDR2 (germline): DFQATT, SNEGSKA (reference sequence). The CDR3 runs 13 residues. The CDR3 nucleotides read TGCAGTGCGAGACTAGACTTCCAAGAGACCCAGTACTTC. It yields the protein CSARLDFQETQYF.

The table lists this clonotype with a few counts. The chain links TRBV5-1 to TRBJ1-4, with unresolved D. The CDR3 length is 14 residues. Trimming removed 4 bases at V and 2 bases at J, with 9 bases between. The germline gives CDR1 SGHRS, CDR2 YFSETQ. The CDR3: CASSDGRTNEKLFF. CDR3 DNA sequence: TGCGCCAGCAGCGACGGGAGGACTAATGAAAAACTGTTTTTT.

The CDR3: CASSYILAPSTDTQYF. In DNA, the CDR3 is TGTGCCAGCAGTTATATTCTTGCGCCTAGCACAGATACGCAGTATTTT. The V call is TRBV6-5, the J call TRBJ2-3; D is unclear. Per germline, CDR1 MNHEY and CDR2 SVGAGI. V was shortened by 3 bases and J by 0 bases, with 13 bases between the two germline ends. CDR3 length equals 16 residues.

CDR3 amino acids: CASSSRHGELFF. In DNA form, the CDR3 reads TGCGCCAGCAGCAGCAGACACGGGGAGCTGTTTTTT. J is TRBJ2-2 and V is TRBV5-1; D uncertain. CDR1 is SGHRS and CDR2 is YFSETQ in the germline V gene. The CDR3 has 12 amino acids. The germline V and J ends were trimmed by 4 bases and 7 bases, with 8 bases remaining between them.